This TCR beta chain is from a study of blood T cell repertoires in COVID-19. Measured with immunoSEQ multiplex PCR; TCRdb has only the in-frame clones, and not every one. The sample shows approximately 170,000 clones, around 80% of them seen only once. The clonotype comes from a woman in her seventies in a cohort exposed to, infected with or recovered from COVID-19 (not recorded which). Specimen: PBMCs or T cells enriched from blood (not recorded which).

The CDR3 sequence: CASSQEDRIYGYTF. Here the CDR3 DNA reads TGTGCCAGCAGCCAGGAAGACAGAATCTATGGCTACACCTTC. The chain combines TRBV4-2 with TRBJ1-2; possible D gene TRBD1, 5 bases. This CDR3 has 14 residues. Germline V gene sequence: CDR1 LGHNA, CDR2 YNFKEQ. V was clipped by 3 bases and J by 4 bases, with 12 bases between them.